Following are 5 T cell receptor beta chains from one sample sequenced in a study of graft-versus-host responses after intestinal transplantation. These receptors are not linked to any known antigen. The table came from immunoSEQ multiplex PCR; TCRdb's copy has only in-frame clones and leaves some out. The repertoire holds some 90,000 clones, with 75% to 90% as singletons. Sequenced here: unstimulated CD4+ T cells sorted from spleen or lymph node cells, sampled before intestinal transplant. The receptors shown here come from a human donor who received an intestinal transplant.

The chain employs TRBV9 and TRBJ1-2; 8 bases are a match to TRBD1. V trimming: 0 bases; J trimming: 0 bases; junction bases outside the gene matches: 4. The CDR3 has 16 amino acids. The V gene's germline CDR1 is SGDLS and CDR2 YYNGEE. The CDR3 coding sequence is TGTGCCAGCAGCGTAGAGGGACAGGCAACTAACTATGGCTACACCTTC. It encodes CASSVEGQATNYGYTF.

The V call is TRBV6-6, the J call TRBJ2-7; TRBD1 matches 10 bases. With V trimmed by 6 bases and J by 2 bases, 4 bases remained unmatched. This CDR3 is 14 amino acids long. Germline values: CDR1 MNHNY, CDR2 SVGAGI (reference sequence). CDR3 amino acids: CASSSGQGAYEQYF. CDR3 coding DNA: TGTGCCAGCAGCTCAGGACAGGGGGCCTACGAGCAGTACTTC.

V is TRBV6-1 and J is TRBJ2-7; no firm D call. The CDR3 length is 12 residues. Germline V lookup: CDR1 MNHNS, CDR2 SASEGT. V shed 5 bases and J shed 2 bases, with 7 bases lying between them. The DNA for the CDR3 is TGTGCCAGCAGTCAGTCCCCCTACGAGCAGTACTTC. Protein product: CASSQSPYEQYF.

The chain is built from TRBV28 and TRBJ2-1; D is perhaps TRBD1 (5 bases). The CDR3 length is 16 residues. CDR1 and CDR2 from the germline V gene are MDHEN and SYDVKM. Trimming stripped 2 bases from V and 3 bases from J, with 14 bases between. This chain's CDR3 is CASSLGASYLYNEQFF. The CDR3 DNA reads TGTGCCAGCAGTTTAGGGGCCTCGTACCTCTACAATGAGCAGTTCTTC.

The chain is built from TRBV6-5 and TRBJ2-5; 7 nucleotides align to TRBD1. The better agreement between TRBJ2-7 and the DNA end casts doubt on the J call. Germline V gene data show CDR1 as MNHEY and CDR2 as SVGAGI. This CDR3 has 13 residues. The CDR3 region has the DNA TGTGCCAGCAGTCGAGGACAGGTACCCGAGCAGTACTTC. This codes for CASSRGQVPEQYF.